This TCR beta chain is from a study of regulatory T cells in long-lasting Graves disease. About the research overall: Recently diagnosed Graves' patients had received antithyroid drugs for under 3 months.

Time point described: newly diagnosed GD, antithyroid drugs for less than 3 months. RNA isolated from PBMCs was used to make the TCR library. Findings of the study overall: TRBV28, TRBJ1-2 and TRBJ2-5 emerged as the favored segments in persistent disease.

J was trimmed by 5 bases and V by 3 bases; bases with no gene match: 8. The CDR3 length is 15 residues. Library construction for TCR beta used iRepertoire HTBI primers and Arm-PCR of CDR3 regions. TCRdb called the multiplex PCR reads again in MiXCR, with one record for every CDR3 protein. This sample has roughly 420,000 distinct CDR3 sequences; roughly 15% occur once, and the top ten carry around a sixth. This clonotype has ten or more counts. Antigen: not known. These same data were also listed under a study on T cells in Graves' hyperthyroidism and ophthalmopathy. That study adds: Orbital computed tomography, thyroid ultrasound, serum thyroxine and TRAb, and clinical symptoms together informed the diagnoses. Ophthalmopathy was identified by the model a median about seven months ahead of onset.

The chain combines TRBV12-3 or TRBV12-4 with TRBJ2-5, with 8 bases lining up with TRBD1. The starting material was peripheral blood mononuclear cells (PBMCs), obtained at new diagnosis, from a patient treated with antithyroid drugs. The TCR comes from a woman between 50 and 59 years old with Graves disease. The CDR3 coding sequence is TGTGCCAGCAGTTTCGGGACAGGAGGGTTGGAGACCCAGTACTTC. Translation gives CASSFGTGGLETQYF.